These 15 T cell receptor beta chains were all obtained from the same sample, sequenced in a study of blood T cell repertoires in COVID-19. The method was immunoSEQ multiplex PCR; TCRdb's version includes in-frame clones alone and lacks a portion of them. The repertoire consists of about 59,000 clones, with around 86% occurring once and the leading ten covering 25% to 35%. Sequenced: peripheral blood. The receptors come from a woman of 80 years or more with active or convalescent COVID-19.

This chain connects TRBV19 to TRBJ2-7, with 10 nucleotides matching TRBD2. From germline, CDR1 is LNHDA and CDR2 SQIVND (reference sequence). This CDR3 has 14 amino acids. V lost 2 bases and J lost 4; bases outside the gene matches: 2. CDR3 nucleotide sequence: TGTGCCAGTAGTATAAGGACTAGCGGTTACGAGCAGTACTTC. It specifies CASSIRTSGYEQYF. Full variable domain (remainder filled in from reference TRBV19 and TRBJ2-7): DGGITQSPKYLFRKEGQNVTLSCEQNLNHDAMYWYRQDPGQGLRLIYYSQIVNDFQKGDIAEGYSVSREKKESFPLTVTSAQKNPTAFYLCASSIRTSGYEQYFGPGTRLTVT.

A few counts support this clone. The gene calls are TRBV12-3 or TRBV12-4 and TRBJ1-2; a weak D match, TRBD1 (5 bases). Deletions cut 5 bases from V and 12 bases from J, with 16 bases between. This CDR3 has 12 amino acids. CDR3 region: CASSPTGRGNTF. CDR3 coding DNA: TGTGCCAGCAGTCCTACCGGACGGGGGAACACCTTC.

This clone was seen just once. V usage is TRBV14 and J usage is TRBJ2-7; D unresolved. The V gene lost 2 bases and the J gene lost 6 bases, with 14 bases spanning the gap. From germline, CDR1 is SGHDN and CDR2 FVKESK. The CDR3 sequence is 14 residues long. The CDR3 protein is CASSQSLGLPEQYF. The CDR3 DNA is TGTGCCAGCAGCCAATCCCTGGGCCTCCCCGAGCAGTACTTC.

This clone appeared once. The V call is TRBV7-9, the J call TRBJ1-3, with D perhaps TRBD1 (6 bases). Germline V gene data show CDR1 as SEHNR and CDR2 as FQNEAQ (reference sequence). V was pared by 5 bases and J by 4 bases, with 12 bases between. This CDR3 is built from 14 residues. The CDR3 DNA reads TGTGCCAGCAGCCCTTGGACAGACGGAAACACCATATATTTT. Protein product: CASSPWTDGNTIYF.

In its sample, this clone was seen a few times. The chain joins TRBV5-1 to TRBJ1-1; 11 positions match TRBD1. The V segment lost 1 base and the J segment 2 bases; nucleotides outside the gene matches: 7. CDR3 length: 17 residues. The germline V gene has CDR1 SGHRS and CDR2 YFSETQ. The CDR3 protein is CASSLSRTGGGNTEAFF. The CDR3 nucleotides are TGCGCCAGCAGCTTGTCCAGGACAGGGGGCGGTAACACTGAAGCTTTCTTT. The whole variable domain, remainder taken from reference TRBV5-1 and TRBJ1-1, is KAGVTQTPRYLIKTRGQQVTLSCSPISGHRSVSWYQQTPGQGLQFLFEYFSETQRNKGNFPGRFSGRQFSNSRSEMNVSTLELGDSALYLCASSLSRTGGGNTEAFFGQGTRLTVV.

CDR3 sequence reads: CASSQYLAGGYNEQFF. In nucleotides, the CDR3 is TGTGCCAGCAGCCAATACCTAGCGGGGGGTTACAATGAGCAGTTCTTC. The chain is built from TRBV21-1 and TRBJ2-1; TRBD2 is the table's D call, not checked against the DNA. TRBV21-1 is a pseudogene. This CDR3 comprises 16 residues.

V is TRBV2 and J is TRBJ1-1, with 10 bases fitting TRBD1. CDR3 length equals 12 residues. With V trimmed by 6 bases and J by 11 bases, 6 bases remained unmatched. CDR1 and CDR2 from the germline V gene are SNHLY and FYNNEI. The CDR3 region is CASRRDRGFAFF. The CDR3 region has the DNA TGTGCCAGCAGAAGGGACAGGGGATTTGCTTTCTTT. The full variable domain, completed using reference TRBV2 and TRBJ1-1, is EPEVTQTPSHQVTQMGQEVILRCVPISNHLYFYWYRQILGQKVEFLVSFYNNEISEKSEIFDDQFSVERPDGSNFTLKIRSTKLEDSAMYFCASRRDRGFAFFGQGTRLTVV.

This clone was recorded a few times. The CDR3 DNA reads TGTGCCAGCAGTTACTCGAGGGGACAGCGTTGGGAAAAACTGTTTTTT. The encoded protein is CASSYSRGQRWEKLFF. This chain uses TRBV6-6 with TRBJ1-4; TRBD1 matches at 7 bases. In germline, CDR1 is MNHNY, CDR2 SVGAGI (reference sequence). The ends lost 0 bases at V and 8 bases at J; junction bases unmatched: 9. This CDR3 has 16 residues.

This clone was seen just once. CDR3 sequence reads: CASSQESGGTEAFF. The CDR3 coding sequence is TGTGCCAGCAGCCAAGAGTCGGGAGGCACTGAAGCTTTCTTT. The chain joins TRBV3-1 (or the pseudogene TRBV3-2) to TRBJ1-1; D unresolved. The V gene's germline CDR1 is LGHDT and CDR2 YNNKEL (reference sequence). This CDR3 region has 14 residues. The V end was cut by 0 bases, the J end by 4 bases, with 9 bases between.

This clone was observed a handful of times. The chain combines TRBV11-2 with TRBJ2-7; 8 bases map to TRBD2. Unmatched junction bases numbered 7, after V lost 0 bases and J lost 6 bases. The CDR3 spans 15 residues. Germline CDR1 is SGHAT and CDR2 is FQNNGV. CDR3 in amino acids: CASSLETGGHREQYF. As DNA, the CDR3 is TGTGCCAGCAGCTTAGAAACGGGGGGGCATCGCGAGCAGTACTTC.

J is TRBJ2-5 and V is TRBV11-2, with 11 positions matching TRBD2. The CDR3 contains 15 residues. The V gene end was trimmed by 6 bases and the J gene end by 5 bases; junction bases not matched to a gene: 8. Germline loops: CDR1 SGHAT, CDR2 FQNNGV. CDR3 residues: CASSLTSGVQETQYF. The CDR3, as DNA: TGTGCCAGCAGTCTGACTAGCGGGGTTCAGGAGACCCAGTACTTC. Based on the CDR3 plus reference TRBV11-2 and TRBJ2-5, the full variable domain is EAGVAQSPRYKIIEKRQSVAFWCNPISGHATLYWYQQILGQGPKLLIQFQNNGVVDDSQLPKDRFSAERLKGVDSTLKIQPAKLEDSAVYLCASSLTSGVQETQYFGPGTRLLVL.

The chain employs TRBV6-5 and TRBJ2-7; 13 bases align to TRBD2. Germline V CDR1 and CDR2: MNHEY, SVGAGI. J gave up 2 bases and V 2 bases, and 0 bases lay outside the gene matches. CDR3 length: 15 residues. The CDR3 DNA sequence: TGTGCCAGCAGTTACGGACTAGCGGGGGCCTACGAGCAGTACTTC. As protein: CASSYGLAGAYEQYF.

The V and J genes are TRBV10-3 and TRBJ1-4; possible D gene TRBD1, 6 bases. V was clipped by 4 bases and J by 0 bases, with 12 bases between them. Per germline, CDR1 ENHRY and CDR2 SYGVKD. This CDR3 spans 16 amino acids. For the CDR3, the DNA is TGTGCCATCAGTGGCCAGGGGCCCCCAACTAATGAAAAACTGTTTTTT. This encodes CAISGQGPPTNEKLFF.

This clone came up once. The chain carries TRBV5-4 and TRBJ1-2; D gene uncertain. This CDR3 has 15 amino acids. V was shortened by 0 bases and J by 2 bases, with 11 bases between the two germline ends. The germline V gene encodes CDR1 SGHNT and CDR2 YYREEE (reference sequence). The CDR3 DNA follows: TGTGCCAGCAGCTTGGAGGCGGCCGGGAACTATGGCTACACCTTC. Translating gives CASSLEAAGNYGYTF.

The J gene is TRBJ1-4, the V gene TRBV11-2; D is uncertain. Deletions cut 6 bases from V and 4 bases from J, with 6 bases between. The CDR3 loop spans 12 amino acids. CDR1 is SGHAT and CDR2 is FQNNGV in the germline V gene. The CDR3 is CASSRVNEKLFF. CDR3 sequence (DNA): TGTGCCAGCAGTAGAGTTAATGAAAAACTGTTTTTT. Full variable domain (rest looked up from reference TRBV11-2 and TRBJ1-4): EAGVAQSPRYKIIEKRQSVAFWCNPISGHATLYWYQQILGQGPKLLIQFQNNGVVDDSQLPKDRFSAERLKGVDSTLKIQPAKLEDSAVYLCASSRVNEKLFFGSGTQLSVL.